Below are 18 T cell receptor beta chains sequenced from a single sample in a study of blood T cell repertoires in COVID-19. Some clones are missing from TCRdb's copy, which holds only in-frame ones; the method was immunoSEQ multiplex PCR. The sample consists of about 260,000 clones, more than 75% of them appearing once. Sequenced: PBMCs or T cells enriched from blood (not recorded which). These receptor sequences come from a woman in her 50s who had recovered from COVID-19.

The chain links TRBV18 to TRBJ1-1; TRBD1 agrees at 7 bases. Looked up from germline, CDR1 is KGHSH and CDR2 is LQKENI. This CDR3 comprises 12 residues. J lost 8 bases, V lost 2 bases, and 2 bases had no gene match. CDR3 in amino acids: CASSPATGEAFF. The CDR3, as DNA: TGTGCCAGCTCACCAGCGACAGGGGAAGCTTTCTTT.

A remark on this clone: The sample carries other DNA sequences with the same CDR3. CDR3 nucleotides: TGTGCCAGCAGCTTGCGCGGGGGGCCAGATACGCAGTATTTT. Its translation: CASSLRGGPDTQYF. This chain joins TRBV5-4 and TRBJ2-3, with 8 bases aligning to TRBD2. Trimming cost V 1 base and J 4 bases; bases outside gene matches: 2. CDR1 and CDR2 from the germline V gene are SGHNT and YYREEE (reference sequence). CDR3 size: 14 residues.

The genes are TRBV7-9 and TRBJ2-1, with 16 nucleotides matching TRBD2. V gave up 3 bases and J gave up 4 bases; unmatched junction bases: 6. The CDR3 sequence is 18 residues long. Germline V gene lookup returns CDR1 SEHNR and CDR2 FQNEAQ (reference sequence). The CDR3: CASSFGTSGRVEYNEQFF. DNA for the CDR3: TGTGCCAGCAGCTTCGGGACTAGCGGGAGGGTGGAGTACAATGAGCAGTTCTTC. The full variable domain, in which reference TRBV7-9 and TRBJ2-1 provide the parts outside the CDR3, is DTGVSQNPRHKITKRGQNVTFRCDPISEHNRLYWYRQTLGQGPEFLTYFQNEAQLEKSRLLSDRFSAERPKGSFSTLEIQRTEQGDSAMYLCASSFGTSGRVEYNEQFFGPGTRLTVL.

The V and J genes are TRBV28 and TRBJ2-7; D possibly corresponds to TRBD2 (5 bases). This CDR3 spans 16 amino acids. Germline CDR1 is MDHEN and CDR2 is SYDVKM. Trimming cost V 1 base and J 0 bases, with 13 bases left between them. CDR3 sequence: CASSLSSGGSSYEQYF. Here the CDR3 DNA reads TGTGCCAGCAGTTTATCCAGCGGTGGTAGCTCCTACGAGCAGTACTTC.

The genes are TRBV15 and TRBJ2-7; possible D gene TRBD1, 6 bases. Trimming removed 0 bases at V and 7 bases at J, with 13 bases between. The CDR3 length is 14 residues. From germline, CDR1 is LNHNV and CDR2 YYDKDF (reference sequence). CDR3 coding DNA: TGTGCCACCAGCAGAGATACAGGGAAATGGGAGCAGTACTTC. Its translation: CATSRDTGKWEQYF.

This clone was counted once. J is TRBJ2-2 and V is TRBV18; 8 bases map to TRBD1. Per the germline V gene, CDR1 is KGHSH and CDR2 is LQKENI. The CDR3 loop spans 15 amino acids. V trimming: 4 bases; J trimming: 6 bases; junction bases outside the gene matches: 7. Here the CDR3 reads CASSRDRWQPGELFF. The CDR3 nucleotides are TGTGCCAGCTCACGGGACAGGTGGCAACCCGGGGAGCTGTTTTTT.

The sample holds a few counts of this clone. The chain joins TRBV28 to TRBJ2-7; TRBD1 aligns across 11 bases. The CDR3 extends over 14 amino acids. Germline CDR1 MDHEN, CDR2 SYDVKM. Germline trimming cut 5 bases from V and 0 bases from J; bases unmatched to any gene: 0. CDR3 region: CASSGTGGSYEQYF. The CDR3 bases are TGTGCCAGCAGTGGGACAGGGGGCTCCTACGAGCAGTACTTC.

This chain uses TRBV7-9 with TRBJ1-3; D is uncertain. Per the germline V gene, CDR1 is SEHNR and CDR2 is FQNEAQ (reference sequence). The V end lost 4 bases, the J end lost 6 bases, and 7 bases lay between the germline ends. There are 12 residues in the CDR3. DNA for the CDR3: TGTGCCAGCAGCTCGATAGAAAACACCATATATTTT. Protein: CASSSIENTIYF.

The gene calls are TRBV6-2 or TRBV6-3 and TRBJ2-1; tentatively, D is TRBD2 (6 bases). V dropped 5 bases and J dropped 7 bases, with 18 bases sitting between them. The germline V gene encodes CDR1 MNHEY and CDR2 SVGEGT. CDR3 length: 15 residues. The CDR3 region has the DNA TGTGCCAGCAGTCCCTCCGGGACTTGGGTAAATGAGCAGTTCTTC. Translated, it gives CASSPSGTWVNEQFF.

The V gene is TRBV27, the J gene TRBJ2-7; TRBD2 aligns across 8 bases. Germline CDR1 reads MNHEY; CDR2 reads SMNVEV (reference sequence). This CDR3 contains 16 residues. Losses at the gene ends were 1 base for V and 3 bases for J; bases not matched to a gene: 8. The CDR3, as DNA: TGTGCCAGCAGTTTATTTTCCCTAGCGGGTGGCTACGAGCAGTACTTC. It translates to CASSLFSLAGGYEQYF.

The chain recombines TRBV5-1 with TRBJ2-7, with TRBD2 matching over 10 bases. The J segment lost 6 bases and the V segment lost 3 bases, leaving 15 bases of the junction unmatched. CDR3 size: 17 residues. Germline V gene lookup returns CDR1 SGHRS and CDR2 YFSETQ. CDR3 loop: CASSSLGGLAGEFEQYF. CDR3 nucleotide sequence: TGCGCCAGCAGCTCCCTAGGTGGCCTAGCGGGAGAGTTCGAGCAGTACTTC. Variable domain in full (rest from reference TRBV5-1 and TRBJ2-7): KAGVTQTPRYLIKTRGQQVTLSCSPISGHRSVSWYQQTPGQGLQFLFEYFSETQRNKGNFPGRFSGRQFSNSRSEMNVSTLELGDSALYLCASSSLGGLAGEFEQYFGPGTRLTVT.

The chain has TRBV2 and TRBJ1-3; no firm D call. V lost 6 bases and J lost 0, with 12 bases in between. This CDR3 spans 15 amino acids. CDR1 and CDR2 (germline): SNHLY, FYNNEI. For the CDR3, the DNA is TGTGCCAGCAGCGACACAGCTCTCTCTGGAAACACCATATATTTT. This translates into CASSDTALSGNTIYF. Full variable domain (rest looked up from reference TRBV2 and TRBJ1-3): EPEVTQTPSHQVTQMGQEVILRCVPISNHLYFYWYRQILGQKVEFLVSFYNNEISEKSEIFDDQFSVERPDGSNFTLKIRSTKLEDSAMYFCASSDTALSGNTIYFGEGSWLTVV.

The genes are TRBV14 and TRBJ2-7; 9 nucleotides line up with TRBD1. CDR1 is SGHDN, CDR2 FVKESK, per germline. The CDR3 spans 15 residues. J was trimmed by 0 bases and V by 2 bases; bases with no gene match: 2. The CDR3 coding sequence is TGTGCCAGCAGCCAACGGACAGGGGTCTCCTACGAGCAGTACTTC. Amino acid sequence: CASSQRTGVSYEQYF.

This clone came up once. The V gene is TRBV6-5, the J gene TRBJ1-2; D may be TRBD1 (6 bases). CDR1 is MNHEY and CDR2 is SVGAGI in the germline V gene. Between the trimmed V and J ends, which lost 0 bases and 3 bases, there was a span of 8 bases. This CDR3 is built from 14 residues. The CDR3 DNA sequence: TGTGCCAGCAGTTACTCCGGACAGTACTATGGCTACACCTTC. It yields the protein CASSYSGQYYGYTF.

The gene calls are TRBV3-1 (or the pseudogene TRBV3-2) and TRBJ2-3; 8 bases agree with TRBD2. Germline lookup yields CDR1 LGHDT and CDR2 YNNKEL (reference sequence). There are 15 residues in the CDR3. V was clipped by 0 bases and J by 6 bases; unmatched bases: 5. The CDR3 coding sequence is TGTGCCAGCAGCCAAGAACGGGGGGGCCTGGATACGCAGTATTTT. Translation: CASSQERGGLDTQYF.

The chain has TRBV30 and TRBJ1-2, with TRBD1 matching 9 bases. The J segment lost 8 bases and the V segment lost 0 bases, leaving 7 bases of the junction unmatched. Germline V gives CDR1 GTSNPN, CDR2 SVGIG (reference sequence). The CDR3 sequence is 14 residues long. Written as DNA, the CDR3 is TGTGCCTGGAGTGTAGGACAGGGGCTGTTAGGCTACACCTTC. It codes for CAWSVGQGLLGYTF.

The count of this clone is one. The CDR3: CASSLSGQGSGELFF. For the CDR3, the DNA is TGCGCCAGCAGCTTATCGGGACAGGGGTCCGGCGAACTGTTTTTT. The rearrangement joins TRBV5-1 to TRBJ1-4; 10 bases map to TRBD1. V dropped 2 bases and J dropped 12; count of bases not matched to a gene: 10. This CDR3 has 15 residues. Germline V CDR1 and CDR2: SGHRS, YFSETQ.

The V call is TRBV6-2 or TRBV6-3, the J call TRBJ1-1; D not resolved. This CDR3 region has 12 residues. Germline-derived CDR1 and CDR2 are MNHEY and SVGEGT. Trimming stripped 2 bases from V and 6 bases from J, with 7 bases between. DNA for the CDR3: TGTGCCAGCAGTTACGAGGTGGCTGAAGCTTTCTTT. This translates into CASSYEVAEAFF.